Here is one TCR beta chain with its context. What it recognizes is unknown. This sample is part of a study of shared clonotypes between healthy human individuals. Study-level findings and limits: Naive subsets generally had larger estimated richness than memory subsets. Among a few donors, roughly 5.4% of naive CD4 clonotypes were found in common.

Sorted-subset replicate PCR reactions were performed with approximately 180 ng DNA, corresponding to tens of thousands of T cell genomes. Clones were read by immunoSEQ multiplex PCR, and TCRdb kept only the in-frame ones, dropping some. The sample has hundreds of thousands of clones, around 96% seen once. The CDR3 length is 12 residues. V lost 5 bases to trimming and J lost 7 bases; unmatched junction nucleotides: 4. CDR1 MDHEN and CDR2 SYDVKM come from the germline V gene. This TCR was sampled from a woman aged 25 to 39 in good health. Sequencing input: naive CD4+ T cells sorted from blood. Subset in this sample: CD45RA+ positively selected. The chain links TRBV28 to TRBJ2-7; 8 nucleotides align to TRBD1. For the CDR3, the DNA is TGTGCCAGCAGTACAGGGGGTGGTGAGCAGTACTTC. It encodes CASSTGGGEQYF. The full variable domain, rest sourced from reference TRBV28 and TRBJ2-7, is DVKVTQSSRYLVKRTGEKVFLECVQDMDHENMFWYRQDPGLGLRLIYFSYDVKMKEKGDIPEGYSVSREKKERFSLILESASTNQTSMYLCASSTGGGEQYFGPGTRLTVT.